The subject of this entry is one T cell receptor beta chain. The sample belongs to a study of shared clonotypes between healthy human individuals. TCRdb's table, derived via immunoSEQ multiplex PCR, lists solely in-frame clones and lacks some. This sample has about 2.5 million clones, with 85% to 95% found just once. Germline assignment: CDR1 MNHEY and CDR2 SVGAGI. The V and J ends lost 6 bases and 2 bases, in that order; junction bases with no gene match: 3. The length of the CDR3 is 14 residues. The receptor was derived from a man aged 18 to 30 in good health. Some clones in this sample may be carry-over from other donors' samples. The chain couples TRBV6-5 to TRBJ1-3; TRBD1 matches at 8 bases. The material sequenced was naive CD4+ T cells from PBMCs. Noted subset: CD45RA+ positively selected. This chain's CDR3 is CASRTGVAGNTIYF. In nucleotides, the CDR3 is TGTGCCAGCAGGACAGGGGTGGCTGGAAACACCATATATTTT.